This T cell receptor (beta chain) stems from a study of regulatory T cells in long-lasting Graves disease. Across the whole study: Antithyroid drugs had been taken under 3 months by newly diagnosed Graves' patients.

At least ten counts were recorded for this clonotype. iRepertoire HTBI primers and Arm-PCR of CDR3 regions built TCR beta libraries. MiXCR was run by TCRdb on the multiplex PCR reads, yielding one entry per CDR3 protein. Here the sample spans 400,000 to 500,000 distinct CDR3 sequences, 14% to 15% being singletons. This CDR3 contains 15 residues. CDR1 and CDR2 (germline): MNHNS, SASEGT. V was cut by 4 bases and J by 2 bases, with 15 bases left in between. Time point reported: newly diagnosed GD, antithyroid drugs for less than 3 months. With RNA extracted from PBMCs as input, the TCR library was made. These data were also reused for a study on T cells in Graves' hyperthyroidism and ophthalmopathy. That source adds: The HTBI primer set drove a first-round RT-PCR of the TCR CDR3.

The material was peripheral blood mononuclear cells (PBMCs), obtained at new diagnosis, from a patient treated with antithyroid drugs. The chain carries TRBV6-1 and TRBJ2-7; TRBD1 is a possible D gene (5 bases). The source is a woman in her thirties or forties with Graves disease. The CDR3 loop is CASSAQHQGTYEQYF. The CDR3 bases are TGTGCCAGCAGTGCCCAGCACCAGGGCACCTACGAGCAGTACTTC.